Each of the 17 T cell receptor beta chains below was sequenced from the same sample in a study of blood T cell repertoires in COVID-19 (TCRdb year 2020). Library generation was performed with the immunoSEQ multiplex PCR assay. Imported from immuneACCESS, the table was reduced by TCRdb to in-frame sequences with V and J called. These copies leave out some clones; in studies compared against another copy, an unresolved V gene accounts for under half, and the cause of the remainder is not known. This sample is represented by under 250,000 clones; roughly 90% of them were singletons. The biggest ten clones account for roughly 4% of the sample. Sequenced: PBMCs or T cells enriched from blood (not recorded which). These receptors all stem from a woman aged 25 to 39 with acute COVID-19.

V and J are TRBV5-5 and TRBJ1-5; tentatively, D is TRBD1 (6 bases). Between the trimmed V and J ends, which lost 0 bases and 2 bases, there was a span of 12 bases. This CDR3 is built from 16 residues. Per germline, CDR1 SGHKS and CDR2 YYEKEE (reference sequence). In DNA form, the CDR3 reads TGTGCCAGCAGCTTGGAAGCCAGGGGAGGCAATCAGCCCCAGCATTTT. Amino acids: CASSLEARGGNQPQHF.

The rearrangement links TRBV18 to TRBJ1-5; 9 positions agree with TRBD1. Trimming cost V 4 bases and J 3 bases; bases outside gene matches: 7. CDR3 length: 16 residues. Per the germline V gene, CDR1 is KGHSH and CDR2 is LQKENI. The CDR3 region is CASSQGTGLVNQPQHF. CDR3 nucleotide sequence: TGTGCCAGCTCACAGGGGACAGGGTTGGTCAATCAGCCCCAGCATTTT.

V is TRBV7-9 and J is TRBJ1-1, with 7 bases lining up with TRBD1. The CDR3 contains 17 residues. V was clipped by 1 base and J by 1 base; unmatched bases: 9. Per germline, CDR1 SEHNR and CDR2 FQNEAQ (reference sequence). The CDR3 loop is CASSLVKGGTRNTEAFF. CDR3 sequence (DNA): TGTGCCAGCAGCTTAGTTAAAGGGGGCACAAGGAACACTGAAGCTTTCTTT.

About this clone: The sample holds other DNA sequences that translate to the same CDR3. The chain has TRBV5-1 and TRBJ1-3; D is perhaps TRBD1 (6 bases). The CDR3 covers 14 residues. Per the germline V gene, CDR1 is SGHRS and CDR2 is YFSETQ. The V and J ends lost 0 bases and 2 bases respectively, with 6 bases between them. CDR3 nucleotides: TGCGCCAGCAGCTTGGCAGGGGCTGGAAACACCATATATTTT. Its translation is CASSLAGAGNTIYF.

The chain uses TRBV7-7 and TRBJ2-3; TRBD2 agrees at 7 bases. Trimming removed 5 bases from V and 2 bases from J; junction bases left unmatched: 7. This CDR3 contains 15 residues. Germline lookup yields CDR1 SSHAT and CDR2 FNYEAQ (reference sequence). This CDR3 reads CASSPGGGNTDTQYF. CDR3 sequence (DNA): TGTGCCAGCAGCCCAGGCGGGGGAAACACAGATACGCAGTATTTT.

This clone was observed once. The J gene is TRBJ1-1, the V gene TRBV2, with TRBD1 as a possible D gene (5 bases). V dropped 7 bases and J dropped 0 bases, with 18 bases sitting between them. Germline values: CDR1 SNHLY, CDR2 FYNNEI. CDR3 length equals 16 residues. CDR3 region: CASTSVVGHLNTEAFF. CDR3 DNA: TGTGCCAGCACCTCGGTCGTTGGACACCTGAACACTGAAGCTTTCTTT. The entire variable domain, with the rest obtained from reference TRBV2 and TRBJ1-1, is as follows: EPEVTQTPSHQVTQMGQEVILRCVPISNHLYFYWYRQILGQKVEFLVSFYNNEISEKSEIFDDQFSVERPDGSNFTLKIRSTKLEDSAMYFCASTSVVGHLNTEAFFGQGTRLTVV.

V and J are TRBV9 and TRBJ2-5; the match to TRBD2 covers 12 bases. Germline CDR1 is SGDLS and CDR2 is YYNGEE. With V trimmed by 3 bases and J by 0 bases, 3 bases remained unmatched. CDR3 length: 16 amino acids. The CDR3 is CASSAGLAGDQETQYF. The CDR3 bases are TGTGCCAGCAGCGCGGGACTAGCGGGCGACCAAGAGACCCAGTACTTC.

The chain recombines TRBV29-1 with TRBJ2-7; 10 nucleotides match TRBD1. The CDR3 totals 14 residues. V was clipped by 6 bases and J by 6 bases; unmatched bases: 11. Germline CDR1 and CDR2: SQVTM and ANQGSEA. CDR3 DNA: TGCAGCGTAACCGCGACAGGGGGCGCGGTCGAGCAGTACTTC. This sequence encodes CSVTATGGAVEQYF.

The chain carries TRBV19 and TRBJ1-5; 7 nucleotides line up with TRBD1. Trimming cost V 7 bases and J 4 bases; bases outside gene matches: 10. CDR3 length: 15 residues. In germline, CDR1 is LNHDA, CDR2 SQIVND (reference sequence). In nucleotides, the CDR3 is TGTGCCAGTACAACAACCGGGACAGTTAATCAGCCCCAGCATTTT. Translating gives CASTTTGTVNQPQHF.

The CDR3 here is CASSQETAGGYGYTF. The CDR3 DNA sequence: TGCGCCAGCAGCCAAGAGACGGCCGGGGGCTATGGCTACACCTTC. V usage is TRBV4-1 and J usage is TRBJ1-2, with D possibly TRBD1 on 5 matching bases. This CDR3 is 15 amino acids long. The germline V and J ends were trimmed by 0 bases and 4 bases, with 12 bases remaining between them. Germline CDR1 MGHRA, CDR2 YSYEKL.

This chain connects TRBV3-1 (or the pseudogene TRBV3-2) to TRBJ2-7, with a tentative D call TRBD1 (6 bases). This CDR3 contains 16 residues. Trimming shortened V by 1 base and J by 0 bases, and 13 bases separated the two germline ends. The germline V gene has CDR1 LGHDT and CDR2 YNNKEL (reference sequence). Here the CDR3 DNA reads TGTGCCAGCAGCCAAGGCGAAGACAGGATCTCCTACGAGCAGTACTTC. Translating it yields CASSQGEDRISYEQYF.

The chain recombines TRBV4-3 with TRBJ1-6; 7 nucleotides line up with TRBD1. The CDR3 is made up of 13 amino acids. Looked up from germline, CDR1 is LGHNA and CDR2 is YSLEER. Trimming cost V 6 bases and J 9 bases; bases outside gene matches: 5. The CDR3 DNA sequence: TGCGCCAGCAGGCGGGACAGCGGTTCACCCCTCCACTTT. Its protein product is CASRRDSGSPLHF.

The chain couples TRBV4-1 to TRBJ1-2, with 7 bases identical to TRBD1. Germline loops: CDR1 MGHRA, CDR2 YSYEKL. V trimming: 2 bases; J trimming: 9 bases; junction bases outside the gene matches: 12. This CDR3 is 15 amino acids long. CDR3 loop: CASSQLPAQGLSYTF. The CDR3 coding sequence is TGCGCCAGCAGCCAACTCCCGGCACAGGGGTTGAGCTACACCTTC.

The J gene is TRBJ2-7, the V gene TRBV5-1; 7 bases map to TRBD1. Germline V gene data show CDR1 as SGHRS and CDR2 as YFSETQ. The J segment lost 3 bases and the V segment lost 2 bases, leaving 5 bases of the junction unmatched. This CDR3 comprises 14 residues. The CDR3, as DNA: TGCGCCAGCAGCTTCCCGGGACAGTTCTACGAGCAGTACTTC. Translated: CASSFPGQFYEQYF.

The chain employs TRBV6-2 or TRBV6-3 and TRBJ1-2, with TRBD1 matching over 7 bases. The V gene end was trimmed by 2 bases and the J gene end by 8 bases; junction bases not matched to a gene: 26. The CDR3 loop spans 20 amino acids. Germline V lookup: CDR1 MNHEY, CDR2 SVGEGT. The CDR3 spells CASSYANPRDRVSNYGGYTF. The CDR3 coding sequence is TGTGCCAGCAGTTACGCGAATCCCCGGGACAGAGTATCTAACTATGGCGGCTACACCTTC.

The gene calls are TRBV7-9 and TRBJ2-5, with 10 bases lining up with TRBD1. The CDR3 runs 16 residues. V trimming: 4 bases; J trimming: 2 bases; junction bases outside the gene matches: 7. CDR1 is SEHNR and CDR2 is FQNEAQ in the germline V gene (reference sequence). The CDR3 here is CASSSRTGGTQETQYF. CDR3 nucleotides: TGTGCCAGCAGCTCTCGGACAGGGGGAACACAAGAGACCCAGTACTTC.

The chain uses TRBV29-1 and TRBJ1-2; D is undetermined. Germline V gene data show CDR1 as SQVTM and CDR2 as ANQGSEA. The ends were cut back, 5 bases at V and 4 bases at J, with 11 bases in the middle. This CDR3 has 12 residues. The chain's CDR3 is CSVTEGFYGYTF. CDR3 sequence (DNA): TGCAGCGTTACAGAGGGATTCTATGGCTACACCTTC.